This T cell receptor beta chain is from a study of shared clonotypes between healthy human individuals. The table came from immunoSEQ multiplex PCR; TCRdb's copy has only in-frame clones and leaves some out. The sample comprises approximately 2,200,000 clones, roughly 91% of which are singletons, and 1.5% to 2% rests with the top ten. V was pared by 0 bases and J by 5 bases, with 13 bases of the junction left unmatched. Germline lookup yields CDR1 SGHDN and CDR2 FVKESK. This CDR3 is built from 18 residues. Naive CD8 cells, CD45RO-negative and positively selected for CCR7, excluded terminally differentiated effector memory CD45RA+ cells.

The chain recombines TRBV14 with TRBJ2-1; 7 bases agree with TRBD1. The sequence was obtained from a man aged 18-30 years in good health. Some clones in this sample may be carry-over from other donors' samples. Material: naive CD8+ T cells from PBMCs. The CDR3 DNA follows: TGTGCCAGCAGCCAAGATTGGGTGGCAGGGGGATTGGACAATGAGCAGTTCTTC. Protein sequence: CASSQDWVAGGLDNEQFF. Supplemented by reference TRBV14 and TRBJ2-1, the full variable domain reads EAGVTQFPSHSVIEKGQTVTLRCDPISGHDNLYWYRRVMGKEIKFLLHFVKESKQDESGMPNNRFLAERTGGTYSTLKVQPAELEDSGVYFCASSQDWVAGGLDNEQFFGPGTRLTVL.